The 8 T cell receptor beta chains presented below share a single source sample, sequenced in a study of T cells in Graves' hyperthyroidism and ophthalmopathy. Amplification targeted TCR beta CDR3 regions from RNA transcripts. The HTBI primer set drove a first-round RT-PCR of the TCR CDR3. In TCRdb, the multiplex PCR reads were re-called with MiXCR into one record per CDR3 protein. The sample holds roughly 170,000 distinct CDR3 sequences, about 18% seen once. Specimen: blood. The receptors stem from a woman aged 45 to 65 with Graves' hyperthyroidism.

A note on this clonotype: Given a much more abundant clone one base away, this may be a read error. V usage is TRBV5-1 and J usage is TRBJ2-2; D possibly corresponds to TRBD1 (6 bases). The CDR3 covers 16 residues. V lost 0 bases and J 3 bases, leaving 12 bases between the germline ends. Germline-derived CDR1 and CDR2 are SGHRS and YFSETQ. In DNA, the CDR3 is TGCGCCAGCAGCTTGGCCTCGGGACAAGACACCGGGGAGCTGTTTTTT. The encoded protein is CASSLASGQDTGELFF.

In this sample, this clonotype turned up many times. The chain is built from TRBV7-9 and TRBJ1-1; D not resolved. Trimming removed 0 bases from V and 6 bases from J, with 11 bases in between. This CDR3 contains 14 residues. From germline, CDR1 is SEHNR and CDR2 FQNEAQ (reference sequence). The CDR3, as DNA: TGTGCCAGCAGCTTAGCAGGGTTTGAGGCTGAAGCTTTCTTT. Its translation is CASSLAGFEAEAFF.

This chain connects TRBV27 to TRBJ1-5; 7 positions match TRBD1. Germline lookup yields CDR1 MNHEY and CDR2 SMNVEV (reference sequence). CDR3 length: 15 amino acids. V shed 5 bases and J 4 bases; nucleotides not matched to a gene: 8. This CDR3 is CASSPQGSKNQPQHF. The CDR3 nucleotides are TGTGCCAGCAGTCCACAGGGGAGTAAGAATCAGCCCCAGCATTTT.

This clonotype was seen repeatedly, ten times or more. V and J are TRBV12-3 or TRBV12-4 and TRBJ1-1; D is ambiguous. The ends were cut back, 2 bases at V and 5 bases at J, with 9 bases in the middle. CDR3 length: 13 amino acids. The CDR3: CASSLRAATEAFF. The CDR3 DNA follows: TGTGCCAGCAGTTTACGGGCAGCTACTGAAGCTTTCTTT.

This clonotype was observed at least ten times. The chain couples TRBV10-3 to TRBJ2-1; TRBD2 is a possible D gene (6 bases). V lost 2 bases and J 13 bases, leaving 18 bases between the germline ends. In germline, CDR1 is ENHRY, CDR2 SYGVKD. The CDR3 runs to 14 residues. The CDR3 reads CAISEGTVPMSQFF. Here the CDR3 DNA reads TGTGCCATCAGTGAGGGGACTGTCCCAATGAGTCAGTTCTTC.

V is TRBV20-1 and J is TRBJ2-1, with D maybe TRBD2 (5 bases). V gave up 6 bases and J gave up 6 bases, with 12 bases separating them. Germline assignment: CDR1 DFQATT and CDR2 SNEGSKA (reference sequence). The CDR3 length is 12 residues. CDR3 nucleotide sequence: TGCAGTGCCGACCCCACTAGCAATGAGCAGTTCTTC. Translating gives CSADPTSNEQFF.

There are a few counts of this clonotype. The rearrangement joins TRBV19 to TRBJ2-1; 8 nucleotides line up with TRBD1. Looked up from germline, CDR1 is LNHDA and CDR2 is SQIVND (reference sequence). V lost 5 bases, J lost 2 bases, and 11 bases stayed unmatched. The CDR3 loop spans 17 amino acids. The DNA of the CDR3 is TGTGCCAGTAGTGGGAGCCAGGACAGGGCAACCTACAATGAGCAGTTCTTC. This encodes CASSGSQDRATYNEQFF.

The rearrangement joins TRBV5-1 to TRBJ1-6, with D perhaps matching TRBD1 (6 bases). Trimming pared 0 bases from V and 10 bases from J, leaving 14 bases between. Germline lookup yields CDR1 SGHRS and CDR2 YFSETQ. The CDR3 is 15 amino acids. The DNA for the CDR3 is TGCGCCAGCAGCTTGGATTGGGGGGCGAGATCACCCCTCCACTTT. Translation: CASSLDWGARSPLHF.